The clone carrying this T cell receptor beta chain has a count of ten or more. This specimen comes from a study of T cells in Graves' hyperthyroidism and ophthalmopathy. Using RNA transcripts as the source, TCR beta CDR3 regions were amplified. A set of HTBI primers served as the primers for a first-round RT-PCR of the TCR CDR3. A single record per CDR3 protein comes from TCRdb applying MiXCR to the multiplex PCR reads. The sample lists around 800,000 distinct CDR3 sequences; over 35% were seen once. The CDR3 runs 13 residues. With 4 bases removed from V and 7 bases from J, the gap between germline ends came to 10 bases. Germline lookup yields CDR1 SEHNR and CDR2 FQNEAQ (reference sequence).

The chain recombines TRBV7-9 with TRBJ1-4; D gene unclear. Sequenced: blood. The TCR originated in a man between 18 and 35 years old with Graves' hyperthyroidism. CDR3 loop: CASSYRSGEKLFF. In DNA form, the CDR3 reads TGTGCCAGCAGCTACCGGTCGGGTGAAAAACTGTTTTTT.